The present T cell receptor (beta chain) was sequenced within a study of multiple sclerosis patients with progressive multifocal leukoencephalopathy. Here immunoSEQ multiplex PCR was the method, and the copy in TCRdb shows in-frame clones only, minus some. The table lists some 30,000 clones, about 88% of them singletons. Germline assignment: CDR1 ENHRY and CDR2 SYGVKD. With 6 bases clipped from V and 0 bases from J, the junction kept 5 bases outside the gene matches. This CDR3 comprises 15 residues. Time point in this sample: before natalizumab initiation. Every listed patient previously received interferon beta; all PML patients were women.

The chain couples TRBV10-3 to TRBJ1-2, with TRBD1 matching 9 bases. The sequence derives from a human donor with multiple sclerosis. Sequencing input: PBMCs. The CDR3 spells CAIREQGAANYGYTF. The CDR3 region has the DNA TGTGCCATCAGAGAACAGGGGGCAGCTAACTATGGCTACACCTTC.